The rows below give T cell receptor beta chains drawn from one sample of a study of T cells in Graves' hyperthyroidism and ophthalmopathy. From the multiplex PCR reads, TCRdb called clonotypes with MiXCR, one entry per CDR3 protein. The data hold some 250,000 distinct CDR3 sequences, with roughly 15% observed a single time. Input material: blood. The receptors here all came from a middle-aged woman with Graves' hyperthyroidism that later progressed to Graves' ophthalmopathy. The conserved cysteine and the conserved F or W are not part of the CDR3 here.

j_call: TRBJ2-2; v_call: TRBV6-2/TRBV6-3; cdr3_aa: ASSYSNLASNTGELF
j_call: TRBJ2-7; v_call: TRBV7-9; cdr3_aa: ASSQTVTSGYLSYEQY
j_call: TRBJ2-6; v_call: TRBV9; cdr3_aa: ASSLRGPGANVLT
j_call: TRBJ1-3; v_call: TRBV28; cdr3_aa: ASSSPPGTGGGNTIY
j_call: TRBJ2-2; v_call: TRBV7-7; cdr3_aa: ASSLTGGNTGELF
j_call: TRBJ1-2; v_call: TRBV7-2; cdr3_aa: ASSWHGQNYGYT
j_call: TRBJ2-5; v_call: TRBV6-2/TRBV6-3; cdr3_aa: ASNSRESETQY
j_call: TRBJ2-4; v_call: TRBV30; cdr3_aa: AWSVRSGPAKNIQY
j_call: TRBJ2-7; v_call: TRBV20-1; cdr3_aa: SARAVGLAGGIYEQY
j_call: TRBJ2-5; v_call: TRBV20-1; cdr3_aa: SARSPGGGTQY
j_call: TRBJ1-5; v_call: TRBV18; cdr3_aa: ASSPKQGTNQPQH
j_call: TRBJ2-1; v_call: TRBV10-3; cdr3_aa: AISDGHRPSYNEQF
j_call: TRBJ1-6; v_call: TRBV30; cdr3_aa: AWSGTDNSPLH
j_call: TRBJ2-3; v_call: TRBV24-1; cdr3_aa: ATSDPGQAGGTGTDTQY
j_call: TRBJ1-1; v_call: TRBV10-3; cdr3_aa: AISGTDTEAF
j_call: TRBJ2-3; v_call: TRBV28; cdr3_aa: ASSFPMTSGFSTDTQY